The 9 T cell receptor beta chains reported below all come from one sample, sequenced in a study of T cell clonality in common variable immunodeficiency. General study findings and limits: Common variable immunodeficiency TCR beta sequences reportedly had fewer deletions and N-nucleotide insertions.

These TCRs' antigens remain unknown. TCRdb's copy holds only in-frame clones and misses some; the assay was immunoSEQ multiplex PCR. The sample lists 30,000 to 40,000 clones, none appearing once, the ten largest making up more than 25%. Sequencing used peripheral blood mononuclear cells. Every receptor here comes from a human donor with common variable immunodeficiency.

A few counts support this clone. The observed sequence ends 3 residues before the CDR3 terminus, with the missing tail filled in from the germline J gene. The J gene is TRBJ2-7, the V gene TRBV20-1; 9 bases match TRBD1. CDR1 and CDR2 from the germline V gene are DFQATT and SNEGSKA (reference sequence). After removal of 8 bases from V and 0 bases from J, the junction contained 11 bases not matched to a gene. The length of the CDR3 is 15 residues. The sequenced CDR3 bases are TGCAGTACCGCCGTACCGGGACAGGGCTCCTACGAG. Amino acids: CSTAVPGQGSYE. The whole CDR3 reads CSTAVPGQGSYEQYF.

This clone was seen more than once but under ten times. The CDR3 here is CASSPIDTGELFF. The sequenced CDR3 bases are TGTGCCAGCTCACCTATAGACACCGGGGAG. The J gene is TRBJ2-2, the V gene TRBV18; D not resolved. The CDR3 end lies 3 residues beyond the end of the read and is filled in from the germline J gene. Germline lookup yields CDR1 KGHSH and CDR2 LQKENI. Trimming left V 3 bases short and J 3 bases short, with 5 bases between. CDR3 size: 13 residues.

Details on this clone: From the germline J gene comes the end of the CDR3, since the read stops 3 residues before it. The V gene is TRBV19, the J gene TRBJ1-1, with no clear D. In germline, CDR1 is LNHDA, CDR2 SQIVND (reference sequence). V was cut by 7 bases and J by 5 bases, with 8 bases left in between. This CDR3 spans 11 amino acids. CDR3 loop: CASIERTEAFF. The covered CDR3 bases are TGTGCCAGTATAGAACGTACTGAA.

Remarks on this clone: Read data end 3 residues before the CDR3 end; the end is taken from the germline J gene. The chain has TRBV11-3 and TRBJ1-3; D unresolved. Trimming shortened V by 0 bases and J by 8 bases, and 11 bases separated the two germline ends. Germline CDR1 and CDR2: SGHNT and YENEEA. This CDR3 region has 14 residues. The CDR3 sequence: CASSLDQRGDTIYF. The CDR3 bases that were read are TGTGCCAGCAGCTTAGACCAACGAGGTGACACC. Full variable domain (rest looked up from reference TRBV11-3 and TRBJ1-3): EAGVVQSPRYKIIEKKQPVAFWCNPISGHNTLYWYLQNLGQGPELLIRYENEEAVDDSQLPKDRFSAERLKGVDSTLKIQPAELGDSAVYLCASSLDQRGDTIYFGEGSWLTVV.

This clone was counted many times. The CDR3 extends 3 residues past the end of the read, so its final part is completed from the germline J gene. The chain links TRBV20-1 to TRBJ2-7; TRBD1 aligns across 8 bases. The CDR3 is 13 amino acids. Trimming removed 8 bases from V and 3 bases from J; junction bases left unmatched: 9. CDR1 and CDR2 from the germline V gene are DFQATT and SNEGSKA (reference sequence). The covered CDR3 bases are TGCAGTTTATGGACAGGGAAAAACTACGAG. Amino acids: CSLWTGKNYE. The whole CDR3 sequence is CSLWTGKNYEQYF.

This clone was seen a few times. CDR3 sequence reads: CSARAPQGGYTF. CDR3 DNA, as far as it was read: TGCAGTGCTAGAGCCCCACAGGGAGGC. V gene TRBV20-1 combines with J gene TRBJ1-2, with D perhaps TRBD1 (6 bases). The read terminates 3 residues before the CDR3 end, so the remaining end is supplied by the germline J gene. Germline CDR1 reads DFQATT; CDR2 reads SNEGSKA (reference sequence). This CDR3 comprises 12 residues.

This clone was found a few times. Sequencing ends 3 residues short of the CDR3 end; the germline J gene provides the rest. The chain joins TRBV20-1 to TRBJ2-7; no reliable D call. Germline CDR1 is DFQATT and CDR2 is SNEGSKA (reference sequence). V was pared by 4 bases and J by 1 base, with 8 bases between. The CDR3 loop spans 12 amino acids. The CDR3 spells CSAMRSSYEQYF. CDR3 DNA, as far as it was read: TGCAGTGCTATGCGGAGTTCCTACGAG.

This clone turned up a few times. The CDR3 is cut off 3 residues early in the read; its end comes from the germline J gene. The chain carries TRBV7-6 and TRBJ2-1; 12 bases are a match to TRBD2. V shed 5 bases, J shed 7 bases, and the junction held 6 bases outside the gene matches. CDR3 length equals 15 residues. Germline CDR1 reads SGHVS; CDR2 reads FNYEAQ. CDR3 sequence reads: CASSPLAGGENEQFF. The part of the CDR3 DNA that was read is TGTGCCAGCAGCCCACTAGCGGGGGGTGAGAATGAG.

This clone was detected ten times or more. The read halts 3 residues ahead of the CDR3 end, with the missing end drawn from the germline J gene. The chain links TRBV18 to TRBJ2-7; the D gene is possibly TRBD1 (6 bases). The CDR3 runs 13 residues. Germline loops: CDR1 KGHSH, CDR2 LQKENI. Trimming shortened V by 3 bases and J by 2 bases, and 8 bases separated the two germline ends. The CDR3 loop is CASSPDSPYEQYF. Partial CDR3 DNA: TGTGCCAGCTCACCGGACAGCCCCTACGAG.